One sample yielded the 11 T cell receptor beta chains listed below, sequenced in a study of PD-1 blockade in classical Hodgkin lymphoma. Autologous stem cell transplantation was followed by relapse in every patient, and brentuximab vedotin exposure varied. Only in-frame clones appear in the TCRdb table, and some are missing; sequencing was by immunoSEQ multiplex PCR. The table shows some 62,000 clones, with about 87% occurring only once. This material consisted of peripheral blood mononuclear cells (PBMCs), taken at baseline. The receptors here all came from a human donor with classical Hodgkin lymphoma.

V gene TRBV6-6 combines with J gene TRBJ2-7; D is undetermined. The germline V gene has CDR1 MNHNY and CDR2 SVGAGI (reference sequence). V was pared by 5 bases and J by 8 bases, with 13 bases between. This CDR3 comprises 12 residues. DNA of the CDR3: TGTGCCAGCAGTCCGACGGTCAGTAAGCAGTACTTC. Its protein is CASSPTVSKQYF.

V usage is TRBV21-1 and J usage is TRBJ1-5; TRBD1 reflects the table's D call only, with no check against the DNA. TRBV21-1 is tagged as a pseudogene. This CDR3 has 17 amino acids. CDR3 DNA: TGTGCCAGCAGCAAAGTTGCCACAGGTGTATTCAATCAGCCCCAGCATTTT. This encodes CASSKVATGVFNQPQHF.

The rearrangement uses TRBV6-5 and TRBJ1-4; unclear D gene. V lost 4 bases, J lost 8 bases, and 11 bases lay in between. This CDR3 has 13 amino acids. The V gene's germline CDR1 is MNHEY and CDR2 SVGAGI. CDR3 amino acids: CASSSGPAEKLFF. The CDR3 DNA is TGTGCCAGCAGTTCAGGACCGGCGGAAAAACTGTTTTTT.

This sequence joins TRBV5-1 and TRBJ1-2, with 7 bases matching TRBD1. The CDR3 totals 16 residues. With V trimmed by 5 bases and J by 4 bases, 14 bases remained unmatched. CDR1 is SGHRS, CDR2 YFSETQ, per germline. The DNA of the CDR3 is TGCGCCAGCAGTTCCGGGGAGGGGGCGCCGGGCTATGGCTACACCTTC. It specifies CASSSGEGAPGYGYTF.

The DNA of the CDR3 is TGCGCCAGCAGCTTGGCGGGACGAGAGGAAAAACTGTTTTTT. This gives the protein CASSLAGREEKLFF. This rearrangement joins TRBV5-1 to TRBJ1-4; tentatively, D is TRBD1 (5 bases). The germline gives CDR1 SGHRS, CDR2 YFSETQ. The CDR3 has 14 amino acids. V gave up 0 bases and J gave up 8 bases, with 11 bases separating them. The full variable domain, its missing parts supplied by reference TRBV5-1 and TRBJ1-4, is KAGVTQTPRYLIKTRGQQVTLSCSPISGHRSVSWYQQTPGQGLQFLFEYFSETQRNKGNFPGRFSGRQFSNSRSEMNVSTLELGDSALYLCASSLAGREEKLFFGSGTQLSVL.

This rearrangement joins TRBV7-6 to TRBJ2-1, with unresolved D. From germline, CDR1 is SGHVS and CDR2 FNYEAQ. Trimming left V 3 bases short and J 5 bases short, with 11 bases between. The CDR3 covers 14 residues. The CDR3 protein is CASSLHEENNEQFF. In DNA, the CDR3 is TGTGCCAGCAGCTTGCACGAGGAAAACAATGAGCAGTTCTTC. Variable domain in full (rest from reference TRBV7-6 and TRBJ2-1): GAGVSQSPRYKVTKRGQDVALRCDPISGHVSLYWYRQALGQGPEFLTYFNYEAQQDKSGLPNDRFSAERPEGSISTLTIQRTEQRDSAMYRCASSLHEENNEQFFGPGTRLTVL.

The rearrangement uses TRBV7-2 and TRBJ1-4; 8 bases align to TRBD1. The CDR3 spans 17 residues. Losses at the gene ends were 1 base for V and 8 bases for J; bases not matched to a gene: 12. The germline V gene has CDR1 SGHTA and CDR2 FQGNSA. CDR3 amino acids: CASSLGSSGTGDEKLFF. The CDR3 DNA reads TGTGCCAGCAGCTTAGGATCCTCAGGGACAGGAGACGAAAAACTGTTTTTT.

The chain links TRBV2 to TRBJ2-3; D call uncertain. V lost 6 bases, J lost 0 bases, and 19 bases lay in between. Germline CDR1 reads SNHLY; CDR2 reads FYNNEI. This CDR3 is built from 17 residues. The CDR3 region has the DNA TGTGCCAGCAGCTTAGGAGTGCCAGCACCTAGCACAGATACGCAGTATTTT. Translating it yields CASSLGVPAPSTDTQYF. The variable domain in full, with the rest retrieved from reference TRBV2 and TRBJ2-3, is EPEVTQTPSHQVTQMGQEVILRCVPISNHLYFYWYRQILGQKVEFLVSFYNNEISEKSEIFDDQFSVERPDGSNFTLKIRSTKLEDSAMYFCASSLGVPAPSTDTQYFGPGTRLTVL.

This rearrangement joins TRBV28 to TRBJ1-6; D uncertain. Looked up from germline, CDR1 is MDHEN and CDR2 is SYDVKM. The CDR3 extends over 18 amino acids. Trimming removed 7 bases from V and 0 bases from J, with 19 bases in between. In DNA, the CDR3 is TGTGCCAGCACTCCAATGTTCCGTTGGATCTCCTATAATTCACCCCTCCACTTT. The encoded protein is CASTPMFRWISYNSPLHF.

The V and J genes are TRBV2 and TRBJ1-2; D is unclear. Germline CDR1 and CDR2: SNHLY and FYNNEI. CDR3 length: 15 amino acids. Trimming shortened V by 2 bases and J by 2 bases, and 12 bases separated the two germline ends. The CDR3: CASSELGVRNYGYTF. For the CDR3, the DNA is TGTGCCAGCAGTGAACTCGGAGTAAGGAACTATGGCTACACCTTC.

J is TRBJ2-3 and V is TRBV7-2, with D perhaps matching TRBD2 (6 bases). The V end was cut by 1 base, the J end by 3 bases, with 14 bases between. The CDR3 consists of 16 residues. Germline V gives CDR1 SGHTA, CDR2 FQGNSA. The CDR3 DNA sequence: TGTGCCAGCAGCTTAGGCAGCCTAGCGAAGACAGATACGCAGTATTTT. Translation: CASSLGSLAKTDTQYF.